The clone carrying this T cell receptor beta chain was seen repeatedly, ten times or more. What it recognizes is unknown. The record originates from a study of T-cell reconstitution after alpha-beta-depleted transplantation in children. Findings and limits, study-wide: Diversity and T-cell counts at one year after transplant derived mostly from new T cells. About two months after transplant, alpha-beta T cells reportedly came from several hundred expanded graft clones.

A TCRbeta library incorporating unique molecular identifiers was prepared. TCRdb ran MiXCR on the PCR reads and lists one entry per CDR3 protein. The sample consists of hundreds of thousands of distinct CDR3 sequences, roughly 8.2% of them appearing once. CDR1 KGHDR and CDR2 SFDVKD come from the germline V gene. The CDR3 is made up of 15 amino acids. The V gene lost 5 bases and the J gene lost 8 bases, with 20 bases spanning the gap. Sequenced material: PBMCs, mostly from graft donor cells, taken 180 days after TCRalphabeta/CD19-depleted stem cell transplant. This TCR came from a male patient between 10 and 17 years old who had a stem cell transplant for acute lymphoblastic leukemia, so the T cells may come from the graft donor. This sequence joins TRBV24-1 and TRBJ1-2; TRBD1 is a possible D gene (6 bases). In nucleotides, the CDR3 is TGTGCCACCAGTGCCGCCCCGGGGACACCCAAGGGCTACACCTTC. This codes for CATSAAPGTPKGYTF.